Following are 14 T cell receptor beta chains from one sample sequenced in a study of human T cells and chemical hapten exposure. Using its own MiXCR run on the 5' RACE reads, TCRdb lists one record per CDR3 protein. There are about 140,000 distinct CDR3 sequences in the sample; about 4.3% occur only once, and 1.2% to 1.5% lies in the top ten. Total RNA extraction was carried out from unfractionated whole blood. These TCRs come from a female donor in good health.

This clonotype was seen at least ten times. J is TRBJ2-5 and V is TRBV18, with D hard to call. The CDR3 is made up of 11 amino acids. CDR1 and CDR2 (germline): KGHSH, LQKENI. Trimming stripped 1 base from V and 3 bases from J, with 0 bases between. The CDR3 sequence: CASSPQETQYF. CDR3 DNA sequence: TGTGCCAGCTCACCACAAGAGACCCAGTACTTC.

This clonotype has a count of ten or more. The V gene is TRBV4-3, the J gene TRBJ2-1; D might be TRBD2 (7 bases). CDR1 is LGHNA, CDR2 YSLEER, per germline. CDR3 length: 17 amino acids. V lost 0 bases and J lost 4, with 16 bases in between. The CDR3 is CASSQDLGGLPYNEQFF. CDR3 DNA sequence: TGCGCCAGCAGCCAAGATCTCGGGGGGCTTCCGTACAATGAGCAGTTCTTC.

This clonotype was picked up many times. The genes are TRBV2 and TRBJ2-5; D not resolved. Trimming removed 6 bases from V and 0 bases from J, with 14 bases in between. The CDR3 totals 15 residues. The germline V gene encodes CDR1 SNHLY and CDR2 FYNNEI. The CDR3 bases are TGTGCCAGCAGACACGGCTCGGTAAACCAAGAGACCCAGTACTTC. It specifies CASRHGSVNQETQYF.

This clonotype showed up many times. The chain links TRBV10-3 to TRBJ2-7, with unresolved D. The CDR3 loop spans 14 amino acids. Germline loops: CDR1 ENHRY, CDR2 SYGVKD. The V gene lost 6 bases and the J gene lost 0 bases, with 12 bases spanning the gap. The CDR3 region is CAIREDMTSYEQYF. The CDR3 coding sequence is TGTGCCATCAGAGAAGACATGACCTCCTACGAGCAGTACTTC.

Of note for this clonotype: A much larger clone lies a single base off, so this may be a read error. Written as DNA, the CDR3 is TGCGCCAGCGGCCCCAGGGGAGCAGCCCACACAGATACGCAGTATTTT. It is translated as CASGPRGAAHTDTQYF. The chain combines TRBV5-1 with TRBJ2-3; D is possibly TRBD1 (6 bases). This CDR3 comprises 16 residues. V dropped 7 bases and J dropped 2 bases, with 20 bases sitting between them. The germline V gene encodes CDR1 SGHRS and CDR2 YFSETQ.

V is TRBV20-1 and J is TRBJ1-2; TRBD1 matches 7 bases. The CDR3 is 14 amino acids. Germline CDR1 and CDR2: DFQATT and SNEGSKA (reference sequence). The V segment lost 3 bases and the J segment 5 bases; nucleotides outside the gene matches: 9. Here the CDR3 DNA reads TGCAGTGCTAGCGACAGGGACTTTATTTATGGCTACACCTTC. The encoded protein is CSASDRDFIYGYTF.

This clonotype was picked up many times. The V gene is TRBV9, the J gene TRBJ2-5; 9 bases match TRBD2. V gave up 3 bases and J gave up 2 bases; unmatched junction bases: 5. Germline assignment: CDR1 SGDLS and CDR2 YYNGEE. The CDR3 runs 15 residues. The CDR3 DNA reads TGTGCCAGCAGCGGGGGCGGGGGGGCACAAGAGACCCAGTACTTC. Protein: CASSGGGGAQETQYF.

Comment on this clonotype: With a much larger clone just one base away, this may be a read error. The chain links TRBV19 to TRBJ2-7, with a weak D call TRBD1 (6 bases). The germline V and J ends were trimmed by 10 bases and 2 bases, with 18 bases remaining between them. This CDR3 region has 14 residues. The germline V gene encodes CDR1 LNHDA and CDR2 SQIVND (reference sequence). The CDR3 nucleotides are TGTGCCACTTCCACACAGGGCTCTACCTACGAGCAGTACTTC. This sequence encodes CATSTQGSTYEQYF. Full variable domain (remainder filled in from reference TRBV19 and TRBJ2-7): DGGITQSPKYLFRKEGQNVTLSCEQNLNHDAMYWYRQDPGQGLRLIYYSQIVNDFQKGDIAEGYSVSREKKESFPLTVTSAQKNPTAFYLCATSTQGSTYEQYFGPGTRLTVT.

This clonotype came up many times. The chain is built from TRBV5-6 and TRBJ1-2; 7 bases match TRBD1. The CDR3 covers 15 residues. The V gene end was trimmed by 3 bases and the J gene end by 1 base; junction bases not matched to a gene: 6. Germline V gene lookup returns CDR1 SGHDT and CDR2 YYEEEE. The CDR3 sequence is CASSWGQRNNYGYTF. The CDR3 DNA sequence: TGTGCCAGCAGCTGGGGACAGCGAAATAACTATGGCTACACCTTC.

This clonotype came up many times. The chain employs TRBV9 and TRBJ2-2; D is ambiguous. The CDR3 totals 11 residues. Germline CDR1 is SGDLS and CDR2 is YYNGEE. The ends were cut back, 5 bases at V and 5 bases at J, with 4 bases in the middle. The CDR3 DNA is TGTGCCAGCAGTGGAACCGGGGAGCTGTTTTTT. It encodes CASSGTGELFF. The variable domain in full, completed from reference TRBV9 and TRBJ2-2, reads DSGVTQTPKHLITATGQRVTLRCSPRSGDLSVYWYQQSLDQGLQFLIQYYNGEERAKGNILERFSAQQFPDLHSELNLSSLELGDSALYFCASSGTGELFFGEGSRLTVL.

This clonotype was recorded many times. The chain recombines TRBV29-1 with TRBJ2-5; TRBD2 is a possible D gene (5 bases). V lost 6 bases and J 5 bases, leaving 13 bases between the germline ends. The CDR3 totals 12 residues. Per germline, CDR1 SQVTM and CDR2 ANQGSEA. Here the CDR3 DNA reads TGCAGCGTCGGGATCAAGATGGAGACCCAGTACTTC. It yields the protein CSVGIKMETQYF.

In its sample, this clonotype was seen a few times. CDR3 bases: TGTGCCAGCAGAACTGGACGGACTGAAGAAGCTTTCTTT. Protein sequence: CASRTGRTEEAFF. This chain links TRBV4-2 with TRBJ1-1; no reliable D call. Germline CDR1 reads LGHNA; CDR2 reads YNFKEQ. The CDR3 runs 13 residues. Between the trimmed V and J ends, which lost 6 bases and 8 bases, there was a span of 16 bases.

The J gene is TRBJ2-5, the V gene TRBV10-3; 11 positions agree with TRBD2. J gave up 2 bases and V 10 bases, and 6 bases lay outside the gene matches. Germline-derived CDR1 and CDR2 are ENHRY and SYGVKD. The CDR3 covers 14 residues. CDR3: CATGSSGGQETQYF. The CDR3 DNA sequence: TGTGCCACTGGGTCTAGCGGGGGGCAAGAGACCCAGTACTTC.

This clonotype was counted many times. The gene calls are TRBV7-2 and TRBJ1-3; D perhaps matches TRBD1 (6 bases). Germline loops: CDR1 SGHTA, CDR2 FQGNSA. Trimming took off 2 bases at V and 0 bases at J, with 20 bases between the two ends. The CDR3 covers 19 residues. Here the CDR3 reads CASSLFSGGPASSGNTIYF. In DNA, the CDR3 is TGTGCCAGCAGCTTATTCAGCGGGGGGCCGGCGAGCTCTGGAAACACCATATATTTT.